Following are 20 T cell receptor beta chains from one sample sequenced in a study of cytomegalovirus exposure and HLA in healthy donors. Use of 60 Vbeta and 13 Jbeta primers characterized the PCR. Clones were read by immunoSEQ multiplex PCR, and TCRdb kept only the in-frame ones, dropping some. Here the sample spans about 76,000 clones, about three quarters being singletons. Sequencing was performed on PBMCs. These receptors all stem from a male donor in good health and CMV-seropositive.

This sequence joins TRBV5-1 and TRBJ1-2; TRBD1 matches at 8 bases. Germline trimming cut 5 bases from V and 8 bases from J; bases unmatched to any gene: 20. The CDR3 spans 17 residues. Germline CDR1 and CDR2: SGHRS and YFSETQ. The CDR3 sequence is CASSIRGQELGYEGYTF. CDR3 bases: TGCGCCAGCAGTATTAGGGGACAGGAACTCGGTTATGAGGGCTACACCTTC.

V is TRBV5-5 and J is TRBJ2-1; D is unclear. CDR3 length equals 14 residues. The V end lost 3 bases, the J end lost 0 bases, and 7 bases lay between the germline ends. CDR1 is SGHKS and CDR2 is YYEKEE in the germline V gene (reference sequence). The CDR3 loop is CASSSPGSYNEQFF. The CDR3 DNA reads TGTGCCAGCAGCTCTCCGGGCTCCTACAATGAGCAGTTCTTC. Full variable domain (remainder filled in from reference TRBV5-5 and TRBJ2-1): DAGVTQSPTHLIKTRGQQVTLRCSPISGHKSVSWYQQVLGQGPQFIFQYYEKEERGRGNFPDRFSARQFPNYSSELNVNALLLGDSALYLCASSSPGSYNEQFFGPGTRLTVL.

About this clone: One junction end does not reproduce the germline sequence, and a read error may be involved. This sequence joins TRBV29-1 and TRBJ1-2, with TRBD1 as a possible D gene (6 bases). CDR1 and CDR2 from the germline V gene are SQVTM and ANQGSEA. This CDR3 spans 12 amino acids. The CDR3 bases are TGCAGCGTAGAAGTCAGGGGATATGGCTACACCTTC. Its translation is CSVEVRGYGYTF.

V and J are TRBV7-3 and TRBJ2-3; the D is unclear. The CDR3 consists of 13 residues. CDR1 SGHTA and CDR2 FQGTGA come from the germline V gene. The ends were cut back, 2 bases at V and 1 base at J, with 4 bases in the middle. CDR3 nucleotides: TGTGCCAGCAGCTTATCAGGCACAGATACGCAGTATTTT. This sequence encodes CASSLSGTDTQYF.

V and J are TRBV5-1 and TRBJ1-1; D is unclear. CDR3 size: 12 residues. Germline lookup yields CDR1 SGHRS and CDR2 YFSETQ. Trimming stripped 3 bases from V and 1 base from J, with 4 bases between. This CDR3 is CASSSQNTEAFF. The CDR3 DNA sequence: TGCGCCAGCAGCTCCCAGAACACTGAAGCTTTCTTT. Supplemented by reference TRBV5-1 and TRBJ1-1, the full variable domain reads KAGVTQTPRYLIKTRGQQVTLSCSPISGHRSVSWYQQTPGQGLQFLFEYFSETQRNKGNFPGRFSGRQFSNSRSEMNVSTLELGDSALYLCASSSQNTEAFFGQGTRLTVV.

The chain recombines TRBV9 with TRBJ2-1; D is unresolved. CDR1 SGDLS and CDR2 YYNGEE come from the germline V gene. This CDR3 has 14 amino acids. Trimming removed 0 bases from V and 7 bases from J, with 11 bases in between. This CDR3 is CASSVEANANEQFF. The CDR3 nucleotides read TGTGCCAGCAGCGTAGAAGCCAATGCGAATGAGCAGTTCTTC. The whole variable domain, remainder taken from reference TRBV9 and TRBJ2-1, is DSGVTQTPKHLITATGQRVTLRCSPRSGDLSVYWYQQSLDQGLQFLIQYYNGEERAKGNILERFSAQQFPDLHSELNLSSLELGDSALYFCASSVEANANEQFFGPGTRLTVL.

The V call is TRBV4-2, the J call TRBJ2-3; perhaps TRBD2 as D (5 bases). Looked up from germline, CDR1 is LGHNA and CDR2 is YNFKEQ. The CDR3 is 18 residues long. V was trimmed by 0 bases and J by 6 bases, leaving 22 bases between them. The chain's CDR3 is CASSQETGRYGEWDTQYF. The CDR3, as DNA: TGTGCCAGCAGCCAAGAAACTGGACGCTACGGGGAATGGGATACGCAGTATTTT.

The V gene is TRBV4-1, the J gene TRBJ1-5; D is uncertain. This CDR3 is 16 amino acids long. Per germline, CDR1 MGHRA and CDR2 YSYEKL. V was cut by 0 bases and J by 0 bases, with 9 bases left in between. CDR3 DNA: TGCGCCAGCAGCCAAGATTTGCCAGTTAGCAATCAGCCCCAGCATTTT. Residues: CASSQDLPVSNQPQHF.

The CDR3 sequence is CASSVGMGRQTQYF. DNA of the CDR3: TGTGCCAGCAGCGTAGGCATGGGGCGGCAGACCCAGTACTTC. The J gene is TRBJ2-5, the V gene TRBV9; perhaps TRBD1 as D (5 bases). Germline V gives CDR1 SGDLS, CDR2 YYNGEE. The CDR3 contains 14 residues. V gave up 0 bases and J gave up 6 bases, with 12 bases separating them.

This clone was detected once. The chain couples TRBV28 to TRBJ2-3; tentatively, D is TRBD2 (7 bases). Germline V gene sequence: CDR1 MDHEN, CDR2 SYDVKM. The CDR3 runs to 17 residues. Trimming cost V 4 bases and J 5 bases, with 22 bases left between them. The CDR3 sequence is CASSSLPFGGRGDTQYF. The CDR3 coding sequence is TGTGCCAGCAGTTCCCTCCCTTTCGGGGGGCGCGGAGATACGCAGTATTTT.

This rearrangement joins TRBV5-1 to TRBJ2-1, with 7 positions matching TRBD1. Germline CDR1 reads SGHRS; CDR2 reads YFSETQ. Trimming cost V 4 bases and J 5 bases; bases outside gene matches: 9. This CDR3 has 15 amino acids. DNA for the CDR3: TGCGCCAGCAGCCGGGACAGTTTATCGAACAATGAGCAGTTCTTC. Translation: CASSRDSLSNNEQFF.

The chain joins TRBV6-5 to TRBJ1-5; D is unclear. CDR1 and CDR2 (germline): MNHEY, SVGAGI. The CDR3 has 13 residues. Trimming removed 2 bases at V and 5 bases at J, with 7 bases between. In DNA form, the CDR3 reads TGTGCCAGCAGTTACCGCCTAGATCAGCCCCAGCATTTT. Amino acid sequence: CASSYRLDQPQHF.

The chain is built from TRBV11-2 and TRBJ1-1; 7 bases map to TRBD1. J lost 1 base, V lost 4 bases, and 3 bases had no gene match. The CDR3 loop spans 14 amino acids. Per germline, CDR1 SGHAT and CDR2 FQNNGV. The CDR3 coding sequence is TGTGCCAGCAGCTACAGGGGAGCGAACACTGAAGCTTTCTTT. It codes for CASSYRGANTEAFF.

V gene TRBV4-3 combines with J gene TRBJ2-7, with 10 bases matching TRBD2. This CDR3 is built from 13 residues. Germline-derived CDR1 and CDR2 are LGHNA and YSLEER. The V gene end was trimmed by 4 bases and the J gene end by 3 bases; junction bases not matched to a gene: 0. The CDR3 nucleotides read TGCGCCAGCAGCCGGACTAGCGGCTACGAGCAGTACTTC. It encodes CASSRTSGYEQYF.

For this clone: This CDR3 is also generated by other DNA sequences in the sample. The J gene is TRBJ2-3, the V gene TRBV19; 14 bases fit TRBD2. J was trimmed by 5 bases and V by 7 bases; bases with no gene match: 8. CDR1 LNHDA and CDR2 SQIVND come from the germline V gene (reference sequence). This CDR3 is 16 amino acids long. The CDR3: CASNRGTSGRGDTQYF. The DNA for the CDR3 is TGTGCCAGTAATAGGGGGACTAGCGGGAGAGGAGATACGCAGTATTTT. Drawing the rest from reference TRBV19 and TRBJ2-3, the complete variable domain is DGGITQSPKYLFRKEGQNVTLSCEQNLNHDAMYWYRQDPGQGLRLIYYSQIVNDFQKGDIAEGYSVSREKKESFPLTVTSAQKNPTAFYLCASNRGTSGRGDTQYFGPGTRLTVL.

The chain links TRBV5-1 to TRBJ2-7; TRBD1 matches 9 bases. Looked up from germline, CDR1 is SGHRS and CDR2 is YFSETQ. This CDR3 has 14 residues. V lost 5 bases, J lost 5 bases, and 8 bases stayed unmatched. The CDR3 sequence is CASRSGTGLNEQYF. Written as DNA, the CDR3 is TGCGCCAGCAGGTCCGGGACAGGGTTGAACGAGCAGTACTTC.

V usage is TRBV5-6 and J usage is TRBJ2-7; TRBD2 matches at 9 bases. The CDR3 length is 15 residues. From germline, CDR1 is SGHDT and CDR2 YYEEEE. The trim removed 3 bases at V and 4 bases at J, leaving 8 bases unmatched. The CDR3 nucleotides read TGTGCCAGCAGCTCCCCGGGACTAGCAGGGTACGAGCAGTACTTC. Translating it yields CASSSPGLAGYEQYF.

The chain employs TRBV5-1 and TRBJ1-5; TRBD1 is a possible D gene (6 bases). From germline, CDR1 is SGHRS and CDR2 YFSETQ. The V end lost 4 bases, the J end lost 5 bases, and 13 bases lay between the germline ends. This CDR3 contains 14 residues. The CDR3 loop is CASSEGTSHQPQHF. The CDR3, as DNA: TGCGCCAGCAGCGAAGGGACATCTCATCAGCCCCAGCATTTT.

The chain couples TRBV11-2 to TRBJ2-7; 9 nucleotides agree with TRBD1. V trimming: 6 bases; J trimming: 5 bases; junction bases outside the gene matches: 5. This CDR3 has 13 residues. The germline V gene encodes CDR1 SGHAT and CDR2 FQNNGV. The CDR3 loop reads CASRGTGSHEQYF. The CDR3 nucleotides are TGTGCCAGCAGAGGGACAGGGTCCCACGAGCAGTACTTC.

The rearrangement links TRBV27 to TRBJ1-5; perhaps TRBD1 as D (5 bases). Trimming shortened V by 2 bases and J by 7 bases, and 9 bases separated the two germline ends. This CDR3 has 13 residues. The germline CDR1 and CDR2 sequences are MNHEY and SMNVEV (reference sequence). CDR3 loop: CASSLGRGQPQHF. The CDR3 nucleotides read TGTGCCAGCAGTTTAGGAAGGGGCCAGCCCCAGCATTTT.